This TCR beta chain was sequenced in a study of blood T cell repertoires in COVID-19. Authors' methods: Amplification of reference gene primers was used by the study to estimate nucleated cell counts. The repertoire was sequenced with immunoSEQ multiplex PCR; TCRdb's copy has only in-frame clones and lacks some. V and J calls plus clone size are reproduced from that table; the DNA served to infer D and trimming. The profile shows roughly 320,000 clones, around 85% of them singletons. V was trimmed by 6 bases and J by 6 bases, leaving 11 bases between them. The CDR3 runs to 12 residues. Germline assignment: CDR1 SNHLY and CDR2 FYNNEI.

Sequences were obtained from peripheral blood. The chain carries TRBV2 and TRBJ1-1; a possible D gene is TRBD1 (5 bases). This TCR derives from a human donor in a cohort sampled during active COVID-19. The CDR3 spells CASREAGAEAFF. Here the CDR3 DNA reads TGTGCCAGCAGAGAGGCGGGGGCTGAAGCTTTCTTT.